A selection of T cell receptor beta chains follows, all from one sample in a study of T-cell memory formation after mild COVID-19. One entry per CDR3 protein results from TCRdb running MiXCR on the 5' RACE reads. The profile shows around 410,000 distinct CDR3 sequences, about a quarter of them singletons. Source material: PBMCs or a T cell subset sorted from them (not recorded which). Every receptor here comes from an adult woman who had mild COVID-19 (a few samples of this study predate the infection). Cell type and time point are not known. Both conserved end residues are part of each CDR3. D genes are given only for firm matches. Clone size is not always given. Where it is, it says once, few, many or a class for expanded clones.

NA,TRBV24-1,TRBD1,TRBJ2-1,TGTGCCACCAGTGGGACAGGATCTGCAGGGCACAATGAGCAGTTCTTC,CATSGTGSAGHNEQFF
few,TRBV11-2,NA,TRBJ2-4,TGTGCCAGCAGCTCCCTAGGGGGGAGGAACATTCAGTACTTC,CASSSLGGRNIQYF
few,TRBV7-2,TRBD1,TRBJ2-3,TGTGCCAGCAGCTCGAGACGACAGGGGGCTGATACGCAGTATTTT,CASSSRRQGADTQYF
NA,TRBV9,NA,TRBJ2-4,TGTGCCAGCAGCGGGACAAGTAACATTCAGTACTTC,CASSGTSNIQYF
NA,TRBV20-1,NA,TRBJ2-7,TGCAGTGCTAGAGATATTGAGCGGAGCTACGAGCAGTACTTC,CSARDIERSYEQYF
NA,TRBV6-2/TRBV6-3,NA,TRBJ2-4,TGTGCCAGCAGTTCCCCCGCGGGGACGACCATTCAGTACTTC,CASSSPAGTTIQYF
few,TRBV12-3/TRBV12-4,NA,TRBJ2-1,TGTGCCAGCAGTTTATCCACACGTGAGCAGTTCTTC,CASSLSTREQFF
NA,TRBV7-2,NA,TRBJ1-4,TGTGCCAGCAGCCTCGGCGATTTTAGTGAAAAACTGTTTTTT,CASSLGDFSEKLFF
few,TRBV10-3,NA,TRBJ1-2,TGTGCCATCAGTGCGGACCGGGGAATTGGGTATGGCTACACCTTC,CAISADRGIGYGYTF
few,TRBV24-1,NA,TRBJ1-1,TGTGCCACCAGTGATTCAACAGGGCCTGAAGCTTTCTTT,CATSDSTGPEAFF
NA,TRBV7-9,NA,TRBJ2-3,TGTGCCAGCAGCTCGGATAGCGCATACACAGATACGCAGTATTTT,CASSSDSAYTDTQYF
many,TRBV6-6,TRBD2,TRBJ2-3,TGTGCCAGTTCCCGCGGGGGGTCGGTAGATACGCAGTATTTT,CASSRGGSVDTQYF
few,TRBV30,TRBD2,TRBJ2-7,TGTGCCTGGAGTGTGGGAGGGAACCTACGAGAGCAGTACTTC,CAWSVGGNLREQYF